This TCR beta chain stems from a study of blood T cell repertoires in COVID-19. Across the study: Specimens from acute and convalescent COVID-19 originated in the United States, Italy and Spain.

As handled by the study authors: Researchers report that nucleated cell counts were estimated from reference gene primer amplification. Some clones are missing from TCRdb's copy, which holds only in-frame ones; the method was immunoSEQ multiplex PCR. The V and J calls and clone size were taken over from that table, and D and trimming were inferred from the DNA. Altogether fewer than 100,000 clones are present, around 84% being singletons, with the ten largest covering around 22%. This clone has just a few counts. The CDR3 is 14 residues long. Trimming took 5 bases from V and 7 from J, leaving 17 bases between them. Germline V gene data show CDR1 as MDHEN and CDR2 as SYDVKM.

The sample consisted of peripheral blood. The chain couples TRBV28 to TRBJ1-1; a weak D match, TRBD1 (6 bases). The sequence was obtained from a woman in her forties or fifties with acute or convalescent COVID-19. CDR3 DNA sequence: TGTGCCAGCAGTACCCGGACAGTAAGAAGTGAAGCTTTCTTT. It specifies CASSTRTVRSEAFF.